The T cell receptor (beta chain) under discussion was sequenced for a study of PD-1 blockade in mismatch repair-deficient tumors. Study summary: Patients had about 13 mismatch repair-deficient cancer types and were previously treated and progressing. Regarding the study as a whole: Rapid post-treatment expansion, then contraction, generally preceding radiologic response, marked tumor-resident clones.

The CDR3 has 17 amino acids. Germline loops: CDR1 SGDLS, CDR2 YYNGEE. V was clipped by 2 bases and J by 0 bases, with 15 bases between them. With respect to this clone: Its matching antigen is unknown.

Profiling relied on immunoSEQ multiplex PCR, and the TCRdb table lists in-frame clones only, not all of them. This table has over 30,000 clones, approximately 84% appearing once. All patients were mismatch repair deficient, assessed by either PCR or immunohistochemistry. The V and J genes are TRBV9 and TRBJ2-1, with D tentatively TRBD2 (6 bases). The TCR comes from an adult with mismatch repair-deficient cancer. The source material was PBMCs, sampled less than 7 weeks after starting pembrolizumab. The CDR3 sequence: CASSVSIGGISYNEQFF. The CDR3 region has the DNA TGTGCCAGCAGCGTCAGCATTGGGGGGATCTCCTACAATGAGCAGTTCTTC.